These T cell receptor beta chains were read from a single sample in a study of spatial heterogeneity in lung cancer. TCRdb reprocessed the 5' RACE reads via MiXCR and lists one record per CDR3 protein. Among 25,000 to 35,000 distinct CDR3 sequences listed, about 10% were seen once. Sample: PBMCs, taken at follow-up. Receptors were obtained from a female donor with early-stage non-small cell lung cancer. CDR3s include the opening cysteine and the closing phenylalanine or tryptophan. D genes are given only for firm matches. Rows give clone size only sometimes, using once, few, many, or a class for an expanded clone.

CDR3: CASSSPGQNFAPLHF
DNA: TGTGCCAGCAGCTCCCCGGGACAAAACTTTGCACCCCTCCACTTT
V: TRBV5-5
J: TRBJ1-6
D: -
size: few

CDR3: CATSRGDSSYEQYF
DNA: TGTGCCACCAGCAGAGGGGACAGCTCCTACGAGCAGTACTTC
V: TRBV15
J: TRBJ2-7
D: TRBD1
size: many

CDR3: CASSHREANEKLFF
DNA: TGTGCCAGCAGCCACAGGGAAGCTAATGAAAAACTGTTTTTT
V: TRBV3-1
J: TRBJ1-4
D: -
size: -

CDR3: CASRDRYTDTQYF
DNA: TGTGCCAGCCGGGACAGGTACACAGATACGCAGTATTTT
V: TRBV6-5
J: TRBJ2-3
D: TRBD1
size: -

CDR3: CSVEVLAGGFPNTEAFF
DNA: TGCAGCGTTGAAGTTCTGGCAGGGGGCTTTCCGAACACTGAAGCTTTCTTT
V: TRBV29-1
J: TRBJ1-1
D: TRBD1
size: -

CDR3: CASRIRDVLGDTEAFF
DNA: TGTGCCAGCAGAATTAGGGACGTCCTGGGAGACACTGAAGCTTTCTTT
V: TRBV28
J: TRBJ1-1
D: -
size: -

CDR3: CASSLVVAGGRTYNEQFF
DNA: TGTGCCAGCAGTTTAGTGGTAGCGGGGGGCAGGACCTACAATGAGCAGTTCTTC
V: TRBV28
J: TRBJ2-1
D: TRBD2
size: few

CDR3: CSVPTDVQAFF
DNA: TGCAGCGTTCCCACTGATGTTCAAGCTTTCTTT
V: TRBV29-1
J: TRBJ1-1
D: -
size: many

CDR3: CSAYERQKLNSPLHF
DNA: TGCAGTGCCTACGAACGACAGAAACTGAATTCACCCCTCCACTTT
V: TRBV20-1
J: TRBJ1-6
D: -
size: many

CDR3: CASSSYRQNEQFF
DNA: TGTGCCAGCAGTTCATATCGGCAGAATGAGCAGTTCTTC
V: TRBV6-2/TRBV6-3
J: TRBJ2-1
D: -
size: -

CDR3: CASSPSYGTEAFF
DNA: TGTGCCAGCAGCCCAAGCTATGGCACTGAAGCTTTCTTT
V: TRBV11-3
J: TRBJ1-1
D: -
size: many

CDR3: CASRLGGGPVYNEQFF
DNA: TGTGCCAGCAGGCTCGGGGGTGGACCCGTCTACAATGAGCAGTTCTTC
V: TRBV12-3/TRBV12-4
J: TRBJ2-1
D: -
size: many

CDR3: CASSHEQAGDEKLFF
DNA: TGCGCCAGCAGCCATGAACAGGCCGGGGATGAAAAACTGTTTTTT
V: TRBV4-3
J: TRBJ1-4
D: -
size: -

CDR3: CSARTAGGYEQYF
DNA: TGCAGTGCTAGAACAGCAGGCGGCTACGAGCAGTACTTC
V: TRBV20-1
J: TRBJ2-7
D: -
size: many

CDR3: CSARRRMTGDADTQYF
DNA: TGCAGTGCCCGCCGGCGGATGACAGGGGATGCAGATACGCAGTATTTT
V: TRBV20-1
J: TRBJ2-3
D: TRBD1
size: few

CDR3: CASSLDATDTQYF
DNA: TGCGCCAGCAGCTTGGATGCCACAGATACGCAGTATTTT
V: TRBV5-1
J: TRBJ2-3
D: -
size: many

CDR3: CASSRMDFGETQYF
DNA: TGTGCCAGCAGCCGGATGGATTTCGGTGAGACCCAGTACTTC
V: TRBV11-2
J: TRBJ2-5
D: -
size: few

CDR3: CASSIGLATYEQYF
DNA: TGTGCCAGCAGCATCGGACTAGCAACCTACGAGCAGTACTTC
V: TRBV7-2
J: TRBJ2-7
D: TRBD2
size: few

CDR3: CASSLGYKNQPQHF
DNA: TGTGCCAGCAGCTTAGGGTATAAGAATCAGCCCCAGCATTTT
V: TRBV7-2
J: TRBJ1-5
D: -
size: many

CDR3: CSVEGSRDGYEQYF
DNA: TGCAGCGTTGAAGGATCTCGGGACGGCTACGAGCAGTACTTC
V: TRBV29-1
J: TRBJ2-7
D: -
size: many

CDR3: CASRGGRDQPQHF
DNA: TGTGCCAGCAGGGGCGGGAGGGATCAGCCCCAGCATTTT
V: TRBV12-3/TRBV12-4
J: TRBJ1-5
D: -
size: many

CDR3: CASSSRRAGGLVNEQFF
DNA: TGTGCCAGCAGTTCTCGAAGAGCGGGGGGCCTAGTAAATGAGCAGTTCTTC
V: TRBV6-2/TRBV6-3
J: TRBJ2-1
D: TRBD2
size: few

CDR3: CASSGLRNQPQHF
DNA: TGTGCCAGCAGTGGGCTTCGGAATCAGCCCCAGCATTTT
V: TRBV6-1
J: TRBJ1-5
D: -
size: -

CDR3: CASSLGAGTQYF
DNA: TGTGCCAGCAGTTTGGGAGCAGGTACGCAGTATTTT
V: TRBV27
J: TRBJ2-3
D: -
size: -

CDR3: CSVEARGYNYGYTF
DNA: TGCAGCGTTGAAGCCAGAGGATACAACTATGGCTACACCTTC
V: TRBV29-1
J: TRBJ1-2
D: -
size: -

CDR3: CSVGGQSNTEAFF
DNA: TGCAGCGTTGGGGGACAGTCGAACACTGAAGCTTTCTTT
V: TRBV29-1
J: TRBJ1-1
D: TRBD1
size: few

CDR3: CTSQEETQYF
DNA: TGTACCAGTCAGGAGGAGACCCAGTACTTC
V: TRBV6-4
J: TRBJ2-5
D: -
size: -

CDR3: CASSGTSLNYGYTF
DNA: TGCGCCAGCAGCGGGACCTCCCTGAACTATGGCTACACCTTC
V: TRBV5-1
J: TRBJ1-2
D: -
size: few

CDR3: CASSYGTPPYEQYF
DNA: TGTGCCAGCAGTTATGGGACGCCTCCCTACGAGCAGTACTTC
V: TRBV27
J: TRBJ2-7
D: -
size: many

CDR3: CASSPAVYTEAFF
DNA: TGTGCCAGCAGTCCCGCGGTGTACACTGAAGCTTTCTTT
V: TRBV27
J: TRBJ1-1
D: -
size: many

CDR3: CASSSDSGGADTQYF
DNA: TGTGCCAGCAGCTCTGATAGCGGGGGAGCAGATACGCAGTATTTT
V: TRBV7-3
J: TRBJ2-3
D: TRBD2
size: medium-sized

CDR3: CASRGDSRSYEQYF
DNA: TGTGCCAGCAGGGGGGACAGCAGATCCTACGAGCAGTACTTC
V: TRBV28
J: TRBJ2-7
D: TRBD1
size: few

CDR3: CASRRGTANTGELFF
DNA: TGTGCCAGCAGACGGGGGACTGCGAACACCGGGGAGCTGTTTTTT
V: TRBV3-1
J: TRBJ2-2
D: -
size: -

CDR3: CASSLAAYQETQYF
DNA: TGTGCCAGCAGCTTAGCCGCGTACCAAGAGACCCAGTACTTC
V: TRBV7-9
J: TRBJ2-5
D: -
size: many

CDR3: CASHNQPTEAFF
DNA: TGTGCCAGCCACAACCAACCCACTGAAGCTTTCTTT
V: TRBV18
J: TRBJ1-1
D: -
size: -

CDR3: CASSQVIARKETQYF
DNA: TGTGCCAGCAGCCAAGTTATAGCGCGCAAAGAGACCCAGTACTTC
V: TRBV3-1
J: TRBJ2-5
D: -
size: few

CDR3: CAISGQGSDEQYF
DNA: TGTGCCATCAGCGGACAGGGGTCGGACGAGCAGTACTTC
V: TRBV10-3
J: TRBJ2-7
D: TRBD1
size: many

CDR3: CASSEVGAEAFF
DNA: TGTGCCAGCAGTGAGGTGGGCGCTGAAGCTTTCTTT
V: TRBV2
J: TRBJ1-1
D: -
size: many

CDR3: CASSFGIGQGTEAFF
DNA: TGCGCCAGCAGCTTTGGTATTGGGCAGGGCACTGAAGCTTTCTTT
V: TRBV5-1
J: TRBJ1-1
D: -
size: -

CDR3: CASSGREPQHF
DNA: TGTGCCAGTTCCGGGAGGGAGCCCCAGCATTTT
V: TRBV6-6
J: TRBJ1-5
D: -
size: many